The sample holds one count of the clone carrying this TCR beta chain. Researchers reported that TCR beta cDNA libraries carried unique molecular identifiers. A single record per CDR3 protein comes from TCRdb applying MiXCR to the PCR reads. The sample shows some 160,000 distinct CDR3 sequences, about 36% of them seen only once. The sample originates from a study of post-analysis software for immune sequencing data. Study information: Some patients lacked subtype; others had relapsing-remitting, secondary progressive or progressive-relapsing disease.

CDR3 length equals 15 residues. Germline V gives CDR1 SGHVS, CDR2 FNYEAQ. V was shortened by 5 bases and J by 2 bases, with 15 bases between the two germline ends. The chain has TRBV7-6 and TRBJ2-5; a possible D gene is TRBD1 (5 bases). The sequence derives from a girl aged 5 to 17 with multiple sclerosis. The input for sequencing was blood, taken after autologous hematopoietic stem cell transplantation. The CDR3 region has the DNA TGTGCCAGCAGCGCAAAAGGGGTTACTCAAGAGACCCAGTACTTC. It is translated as CASSAKGVTQETQYF.